This T cell receptor (beta chain) comes out of a study of blood T cell repertoires in COVID-19. A few counts support this clone. TCRdb keeps only in-frame clones here, not all; method: immunoSEQ multiplex PCR. The table shows under 450,000 clones, with approximately 89% occurring only once. Ages ranged from roughly 18 to 95 years, with residence in 24 US areas. This clonotype was obtained from a man aged 25 to 40 who had recovered from COVID-19. The sequencing input was PBMCs or T cells enriched from blood (not recorded which).

CDR3 nucleotides: TGCAGTGCTAGAGCAGGGAATGGCTACACCTTC. Its protein product is CSARAGNGYTF. V gene TRBV20-1 combines with J gene TRBJ1-2, with a tentative D call TRBD1 (5 bases). Germline-derived CDR1 and CDR2 are DFQATT and SNEGSKA (reference sequence). There are 11 residues in the CDR3. Deletions cut 1 base from V and 6 bases from J, with 6 bases between.